Listed here are 6 T cell receptor beta chains from one sample, sequenced in a study of blood T cell repertoires in COVID-19. Produced via immunoSEQ multiplex PCR; TCRdb's table is partial and in-frame only. The table records approximately 440,000 clones, 75% to 90% of them present only once. The sequenced sample was PBMCs or T cells enriched from blood (not recorded which). All receptors come from a woman under 30 who had recovered from COVID-19.

The gene calls are TRBV10-3 and TRBJ1-6; possible D gene TRBD1, 5 bases. The CDR3 consists of 13 residues. The germline V gene encodes CDR1 ENHRY and CDR2 SYGVKD. The V end lost 4 bases, the J end lost 10 bases, and 11 bases lay between the germline ends. The CDR3 sequence: CAISGTRTSPLHF. CDR3 DNA sequence: TGTGCCATCAGTGGGACACGCACGTCACCCCTCCACTTT.

This clone was picked up one time. The chain links TRBV7-8 to TRBJ2-5, with D maybe TRBD2 (6 bases). V lost 8 bases and J 4 bases, leaving 17 bases between the germline ends. The germline gives CDR1 SGHVS, CDR2 FQNEAQ. This CDR3 comprises 14 residues. The CDR3 DNA reads as TGTGCCAGCGTGAAGGGAGGAATCGGAGAGACCCAGTACTTC. Its protein product is CASVKGGIGETQYF.

The chain links TRBV12-3 or TRBV12-4 to TRBJ1-5; no clear D. This CDR3 has 13 amino acids. Trimming left V 7 bases short and J 9 bases short, with 16 bases between. The CDR3 reads CASNLSPRGPQHF. The CDR3 region has the DNA TGTGCCAGCAATCTCTCCCCGCGTGGGCCCCAGCATTTT.

The V and J genes are TRBV18 and TRBJ2-7; maybe TRBD1 (6 bases). Trimming took 6 bases from V and 6 from J, leaving 21 bases between them. The CDR3 contains 15 residues. The V gene's germline CDR1 is KGHSH and CDR2 LQKENI. The CDR3 region has the DNA TGTGCCAGCTCCCTACAGCACCAGGGGACCGGCGAGCAGTACTTC. This sequence encodes CASSLQHQGTGEQYF.

V and J are TRBV2 and TRBJ1-1, with D unclear. The CDR3 contains 14 residues. Trimming removed 1 base at V and 11 bases at J, with 17 bases between. Per the germline V gene, CDR1 is SNHLY and CDR2 is FYNNEI. DNA of the CDR3: TGTGCCAGCAGTGAAGGTCTACCGATTAGAGGGGCTTTCTTT. It translates to CASSEGLPIRGAFF.

This clone was recorded only once. The genes are TRBV19 and TRBJ2-5; D is possibly TRBD2 (5 bases). CDR1 LNHDA and CDR2 SQIVND come from the germline V gene (reference sequence). V shed 1 base and J shed 4 bases, with 10 bases lying between them. This CDR3 spans 14 amino acids. In nucleotides, the CDR3 is TGTGCCAGTAGTATAGTCGTACGGGGAGAGACCCAGTACTTC. Translation gives CASSIVVRGETQYF.